The 18 T cell receptor beta chains below all came from one sample that was sequenced in a study of CD8 T cells in ankylosing spondylitis. TCRdb re-called the 5' RACE reads with MiXCR, one entry per CDR3 protein. The profile covers approximately 400,000 distinct CDR3 sequences, with roughly 15% appearing a single time and over 1% taken by the ten largest. No antigens are known for them. Study findings and constraints: Seemingly distinctive of ankylosing spondylitis blood was a TCR beta motif formed by eight highly homologous variants.

Sequenced sample: blood, either unsorted or a sorted T cell fraction (not recorded which). The source of these receptors is a male donor with ankylosing spondylitis.

This rearrangement joins TRBV19 to TRBJ1-1; TRBD1 matches at 10 bases. This CDR3 region has 15 residues. Germline assignment: CDR1 LNHDA and CDR2 SQIVND (reference sequence). V lost 5 bases to trimming and J lost 6 bases; unmatched junction nucleotides: 9. The CDR3 DNA sequence: TGTGCCAGTAGTCGACCGGGACAGGGGACATCTGAAGCTTTCTTT. Protein: CASSRPGQGTSEAFF.

Only a few counts were recorded for this clonotype. The chain links TRBV24-1 to TRBJ2-1, with 9 bases matching TRBD2. Germline CDR1 reads KGHDR; CDR2 reads SFDVKD. V lost 8 bases and J lost 5; bases outside the gene matches: 9. The CDR3 loop spans 15 amino acids. CDR3 residues: CATKGGLASDNEQFF. The CDR3 region has the DNA TGTGCCACCAAGGGCGGACTAGCGTCCGACAATGAGCAGTTCTTC.

A few counts support this clonotype. V is TRBV7-3 and J is TRBJ2-1, with D maybe TRBD2 (6 bases). Trimming took 2 bases from V and 4 from J, leaving 21 bases between them. CDR1 and CDR2 from the germline V gene are SGHTA and FQGTGA. CDR3 size: 18 residues. CDR3 amino acids: CASSLFAGPPLSYNEQFF. CDR3 bases: TGTGCCAGCAGCTTATTTGCGGGGCCTCCACTTTCATACAATGAGCAGTTCTTC.

This clonotype appeared a few times. The J gene is TRBJ2-2, the V gene TRBV7-8; no firm D call. The CDR3 is 15 residues long. The V gene lost 7 bases and the J gene lost 1 base, with 13 bases spanning the gap. In germline, CDR1 is SGHVS, CDR2 FQNEAQ. This CDR3 is CASNPRGQNTGELFF. In DNA, the CDR3 is TGTGCCAGCAACCCCCGAGGCCAGAACACCGGGGAGCTGTTTTTT.

With respect to this clonotype: The junction does not match germline at one end; this may be a read error. V and J are TRBV9 and TRBJ2-6; tentatively, D is TRBD1 (6 bases). The CDR3 runs 18 residues. Germline V lookup: CDR1 SGDLS, CDR2 YYNGEE. CDR3: CASSGLEDSFSGASVLTF. In nucleotides, the CDR3 is TGTGCCAGCAGCGGCCTTGAGGACAGTTTCTCTGGGGCCAGCGTCCTGACTTTC.

The chain has TRBV12-3 or TRBV12-4 and TRBJ1-2; D remains unclear. This CDR3 has 13 residues. V gave up 7 bases and J gave up 4 bases, with 13 bases separating them. The CDR3 spells CASKGPNLYGYTF. The CDR3 DNA reads as TGTGCCAGCAAAGGCCCTAACCTCTATGGCTACACCTTC.

In its sample, this clonotype was seen a few times. The J gene is TRBJ1-1, the V gene TRBV20-1, with D possibly TRBD1 on 5 matching bases. Trimming shortened V by 3 bases and J by 0 bases, and 14 bases separated the two germline ends. Per the germline V gene, CDR1 is DFQATT and CDR2 is SNEGSKA (reference sequence). The CDR3 loop spans 15 amino acids. The CDR3 nucleotides are TGCAGTGCTAGGGATTCGGGACGGCTGAACACTGAAGCTTTCTTT. It yields the protein CSARDSGRLNTEAFF.

The gene calls are TRBV12-3 or TRBV12-4 and TRBJ2-2, with a weak D call TRBD1 (6 bases). The CDR3 contains 15 residues. The ends were cut back, 5 bases at V and 4 bases at J, with 14 bases in the middle. CDR3 coding DNA: TGTGCCAGCAGTCCACAGGGAAGTGGCACCGGGGAGCTGTTTTTT. Its translation: CASSPQGSGTGELFF.

The chain joins TRBV5-1 to TRBJ2-3; 9 bases line up with TRBD2. Germline assignment: CDR1 SGHRS and CDR2 YFSETQ. The CDR3 spans 18 residues. After removal of 0 bases from V and 0 bases from J, the junction contained 8 bases not matched to a gene. Here the CDR3 reads CASSLGPSGAASTDTQYF. Written as DNA, the CDR3 is TGCGCCAGCAGCTTGGGACCTAGCGGGGCTGCTAGCACAGATACGCAGTATTTT.

This clonotype was counted only a few times. The chain employs TRBV20-1 and TRBJ2-7, with 7 bases aligning to TRBD2. This CDR3 spans 15 amino acids. V trimming: 3 bases; J trimming: 0 bases; junction bases outside the gene matches: 8. CDR1 is DFQATT, CDR2 SNEGSKA, per germline (reference sequence). CDR3 amino acids: CSASRWREPSYEQYF. In nucleotides, the CDR3 is TGCAGTGCTAGTAGATGGCGGGAGCCCTCCTACGAGCAGTACTTC.

This clonotype was counted ten times or more. The genes are TRBV5-1 and TRBJ1-2; 11 bases are shared with TRBD1. This CDR3 region has 15 residues. Germline CDR1 reads SGHRS; CDR2 reads YFSETQ. V dropped 0 bases and J dropped 8; count of bases not matched to a gene: 6. The CDR3 nucleotides are TGCGCCAGCAGCTTGGGCATGGACAGGGGGCTAGGCTACACCTTC. Translation: CASSLGMDRGLGYTF.

The chain combines TRBV9 with TRBJ2-3; no reliable D call. The V end lost 0 bases, the J end lost 8 bases, and 10 bases lay between the germline ends. This CDR3 comprises 13 residues. The germline CDR1 and CDR2 sequences are SGDLS and YYNGEE. As DNA, the CDR3 is TGTGCCAGCAGCGTAGAGCATATGGGTACGCAGTATTTT. Protein: CASSVEHMGTQYF.

The V call is TRBV7-9, the J call TRBJ1-4; 8 nucleotides align to TRBD1. The CDR3 is 16 residues long. V was pared by 6 bases and J by 8 bases, with 14 bases of the junction left unmatched. CDR1 SEHNR and CDR2 FQNEAQ come from the germline V gene (reference sequence). CDR3 in amino acids: CASSPGTGMEKEKLFF. In nucleotides, the CDR3 is TGTGCCAGCAGTCCCGGGACAGGAATGGAAAAGGAAAAACTGTTTTTT.

There are many counts of this clonotype. This chain uses TRBV12-3 or TRBV12-4 with TRBJ1-5; D call uncertain. The V end lost 4 bases, the J end lost 1 base, and 11 bases lay between the germline ends. The CDR3 extends over 15 amino acids. CDR3 residues: CASSSVGRSNQPQHF. CDR3 in DNA: TGTGCCAGCAGTTCTGTGGGAAGAAGCAATCAGCCCCAGCATTTT.

This clonotype was detected a few times. V and J are TRBV15 and TRBJ2-2; 8 nucleotides agree with TRBD1. Trimming removed 2 bases from V and 3 bases from J; junction bases left unmatched: 8. CDR3 length: 17 amino acids. The germline gives CDR1 LNHNV, CDR2 YYDKDF (reference sequence). CDR3 coding DNA: TGTGCCACCAGCAGAAAAACGGGACAGGCCTACACCGGGGAGCTGTTTTTT. This encodes CATSRKTGQAYTGELFF.

This clonotype has only a few counts. The CDR3 sequence: CASSYSFGAGQPQHF. CDR3 nucleotides: TGTGCCAGCAGTTACTCGTTCGGGGCGGGACAGCCCCAGCATTTT. This chain joins TRBV6-5 and TRBJ1-5, with D perhaps matching TRBD1 (5 bases). Germline loops: CDR1 MNHEY, CDR2 SVGAGI. This CDR3 contains 15 residues. V was pared by 0 bases and J by 7 bases, with 13 bases between.

This clonotype was seen a few times. This sequence joins TRBV20-1 and TRBJ2-1; 11 bases map to TRBD2. The J segment lost 2 bases and the V segment lost 5 bases, leaving 2 bases of the junction unmatched. This CDR3 has 14 amino acids. Germline V lookup: CDR1 DFQATT, CDR2 SNEGSKA (reference sequence). CDR3 DNA: TGCAGTGCTTTAGCGGGAGGGACCTACAATGAGCAGTTCTTC. Its translation: CSALAGGTYNEQFF.

This clonotype was detected many times. The V gene is TRBV7-2, the J gene TRBJ2-3; D is unresolved. CDR3 size: 13 residues. The ends were cut back, 4 bases at V and 4 bases at J, with 9 bases in the middle. CDR1 and CDR2 from the germline V gene are SGHTA and FQGNSA. The CDR3 nucleotides are TGTGCCAGCAGCTCGCGCCGGGCAGATACGCAGTATTTT. Its translation is CASSSRRADTQYF.